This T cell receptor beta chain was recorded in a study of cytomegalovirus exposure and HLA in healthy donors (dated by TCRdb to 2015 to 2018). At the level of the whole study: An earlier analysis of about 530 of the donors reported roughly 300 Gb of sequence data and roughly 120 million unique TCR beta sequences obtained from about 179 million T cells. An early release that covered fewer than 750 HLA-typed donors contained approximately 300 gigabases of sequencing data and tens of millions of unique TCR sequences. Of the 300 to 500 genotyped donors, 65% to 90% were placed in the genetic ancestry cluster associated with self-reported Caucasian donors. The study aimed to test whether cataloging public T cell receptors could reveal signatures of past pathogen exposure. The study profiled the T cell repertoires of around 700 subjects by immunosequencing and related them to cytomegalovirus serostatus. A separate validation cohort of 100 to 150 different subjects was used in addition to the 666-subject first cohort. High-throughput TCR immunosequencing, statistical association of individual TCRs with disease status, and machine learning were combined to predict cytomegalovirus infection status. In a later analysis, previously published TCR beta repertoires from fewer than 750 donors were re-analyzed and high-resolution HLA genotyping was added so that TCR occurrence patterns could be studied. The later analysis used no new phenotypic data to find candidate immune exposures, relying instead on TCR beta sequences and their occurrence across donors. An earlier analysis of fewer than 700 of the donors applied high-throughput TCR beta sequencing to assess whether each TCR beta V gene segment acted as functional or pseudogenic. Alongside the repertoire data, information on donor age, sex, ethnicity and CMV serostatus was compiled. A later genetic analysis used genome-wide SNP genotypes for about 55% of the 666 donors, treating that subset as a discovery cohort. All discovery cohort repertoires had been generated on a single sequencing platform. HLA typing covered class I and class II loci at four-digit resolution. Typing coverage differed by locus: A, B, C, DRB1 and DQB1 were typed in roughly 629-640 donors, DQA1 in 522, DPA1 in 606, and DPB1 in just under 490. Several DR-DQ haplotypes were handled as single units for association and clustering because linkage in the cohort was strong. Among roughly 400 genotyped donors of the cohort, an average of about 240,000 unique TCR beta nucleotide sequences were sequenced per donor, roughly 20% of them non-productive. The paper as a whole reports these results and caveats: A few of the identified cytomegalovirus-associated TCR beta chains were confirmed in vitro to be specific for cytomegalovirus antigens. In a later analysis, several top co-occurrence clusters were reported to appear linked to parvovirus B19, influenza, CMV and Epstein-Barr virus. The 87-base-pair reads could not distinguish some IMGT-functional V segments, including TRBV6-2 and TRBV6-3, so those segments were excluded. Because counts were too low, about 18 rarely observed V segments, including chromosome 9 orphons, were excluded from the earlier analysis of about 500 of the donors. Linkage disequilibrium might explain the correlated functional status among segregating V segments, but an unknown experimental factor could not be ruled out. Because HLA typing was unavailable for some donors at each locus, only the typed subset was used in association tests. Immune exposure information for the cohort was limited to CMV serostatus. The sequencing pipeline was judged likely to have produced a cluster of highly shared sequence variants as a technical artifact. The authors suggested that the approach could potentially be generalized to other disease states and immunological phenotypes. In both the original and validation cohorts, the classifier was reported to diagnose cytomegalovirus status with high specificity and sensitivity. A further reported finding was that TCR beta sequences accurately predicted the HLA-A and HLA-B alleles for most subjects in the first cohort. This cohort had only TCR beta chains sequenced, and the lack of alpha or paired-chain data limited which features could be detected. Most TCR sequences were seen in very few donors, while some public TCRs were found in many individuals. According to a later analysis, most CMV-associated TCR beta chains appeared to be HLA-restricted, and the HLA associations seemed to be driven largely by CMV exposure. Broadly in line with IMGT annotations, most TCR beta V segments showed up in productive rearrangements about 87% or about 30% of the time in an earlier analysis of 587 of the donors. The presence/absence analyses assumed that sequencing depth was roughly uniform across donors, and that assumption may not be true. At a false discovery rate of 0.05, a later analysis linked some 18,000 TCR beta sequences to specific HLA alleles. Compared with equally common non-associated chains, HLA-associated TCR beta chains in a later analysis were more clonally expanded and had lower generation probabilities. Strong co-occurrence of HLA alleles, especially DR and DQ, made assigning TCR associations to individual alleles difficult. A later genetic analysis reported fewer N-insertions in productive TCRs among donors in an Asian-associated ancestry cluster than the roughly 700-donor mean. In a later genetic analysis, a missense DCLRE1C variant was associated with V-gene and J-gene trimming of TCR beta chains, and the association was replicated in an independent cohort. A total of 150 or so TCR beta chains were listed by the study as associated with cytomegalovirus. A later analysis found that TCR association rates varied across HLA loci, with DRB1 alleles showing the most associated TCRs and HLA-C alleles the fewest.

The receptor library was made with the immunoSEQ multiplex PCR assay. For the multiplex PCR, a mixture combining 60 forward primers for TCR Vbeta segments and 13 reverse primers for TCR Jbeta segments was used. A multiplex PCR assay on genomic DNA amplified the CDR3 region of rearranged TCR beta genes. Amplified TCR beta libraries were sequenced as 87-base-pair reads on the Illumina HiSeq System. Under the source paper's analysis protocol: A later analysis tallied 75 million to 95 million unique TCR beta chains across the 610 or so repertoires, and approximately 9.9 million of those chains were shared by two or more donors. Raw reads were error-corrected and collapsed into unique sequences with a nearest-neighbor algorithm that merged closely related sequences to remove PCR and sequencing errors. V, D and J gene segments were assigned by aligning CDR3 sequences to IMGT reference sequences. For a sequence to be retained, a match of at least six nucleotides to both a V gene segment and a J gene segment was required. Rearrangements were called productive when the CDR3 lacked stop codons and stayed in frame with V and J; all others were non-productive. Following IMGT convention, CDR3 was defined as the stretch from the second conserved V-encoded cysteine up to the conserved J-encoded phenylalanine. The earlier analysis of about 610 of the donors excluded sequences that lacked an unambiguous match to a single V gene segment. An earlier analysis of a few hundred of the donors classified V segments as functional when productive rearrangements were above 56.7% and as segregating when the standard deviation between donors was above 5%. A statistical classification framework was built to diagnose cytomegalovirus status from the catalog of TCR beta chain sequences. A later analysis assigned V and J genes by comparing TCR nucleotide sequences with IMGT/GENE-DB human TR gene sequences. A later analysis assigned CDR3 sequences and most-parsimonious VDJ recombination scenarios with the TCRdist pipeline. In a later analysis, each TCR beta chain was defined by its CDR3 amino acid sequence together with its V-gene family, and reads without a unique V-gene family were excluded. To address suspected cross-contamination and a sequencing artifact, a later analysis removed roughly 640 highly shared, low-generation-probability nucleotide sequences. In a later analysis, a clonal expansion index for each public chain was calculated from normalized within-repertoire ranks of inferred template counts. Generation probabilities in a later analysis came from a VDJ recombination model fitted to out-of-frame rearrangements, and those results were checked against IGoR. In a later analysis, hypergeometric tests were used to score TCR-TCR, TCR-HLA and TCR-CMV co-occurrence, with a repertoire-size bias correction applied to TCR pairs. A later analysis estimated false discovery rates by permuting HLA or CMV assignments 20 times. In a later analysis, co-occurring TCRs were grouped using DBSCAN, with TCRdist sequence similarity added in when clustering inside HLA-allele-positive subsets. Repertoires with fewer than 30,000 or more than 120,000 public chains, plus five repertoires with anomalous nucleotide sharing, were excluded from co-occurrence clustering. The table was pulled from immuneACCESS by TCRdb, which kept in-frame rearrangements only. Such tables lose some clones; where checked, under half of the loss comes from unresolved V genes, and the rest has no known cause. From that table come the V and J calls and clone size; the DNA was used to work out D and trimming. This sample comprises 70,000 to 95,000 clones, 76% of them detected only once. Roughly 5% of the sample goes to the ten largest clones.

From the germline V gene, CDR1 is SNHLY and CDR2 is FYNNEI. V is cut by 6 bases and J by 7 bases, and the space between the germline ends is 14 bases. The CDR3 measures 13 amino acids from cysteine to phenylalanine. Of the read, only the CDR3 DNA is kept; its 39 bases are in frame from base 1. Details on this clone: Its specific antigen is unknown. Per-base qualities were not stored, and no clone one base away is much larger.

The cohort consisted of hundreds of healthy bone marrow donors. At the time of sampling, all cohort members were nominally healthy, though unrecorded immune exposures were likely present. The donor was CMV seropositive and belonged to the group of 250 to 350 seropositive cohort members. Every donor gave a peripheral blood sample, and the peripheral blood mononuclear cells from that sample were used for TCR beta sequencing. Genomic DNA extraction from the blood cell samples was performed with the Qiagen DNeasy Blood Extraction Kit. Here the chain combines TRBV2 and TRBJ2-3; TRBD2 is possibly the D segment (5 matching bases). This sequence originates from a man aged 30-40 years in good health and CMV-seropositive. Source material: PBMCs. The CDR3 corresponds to CASRISSRYTQYF. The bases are TGTGCCAGCAGGATTTCTAGCAGGTATACGCAGTATTTT.